This T cell receptor (beta chain) appears in the sequencing data of a study of blood T cell repertoires in COVID-19. In the original analysis: Estimates of nucleated cell counts were drawn from the amplification of reference gene primers. Profiled with immunoSEQ multiplex PCR; TCRdb holds only in-frame clones, not every one. That table is the source of V, J and clone size, and D and trimming were worked out from the DNA. This sample carries 150,000 or so clones, 70% to 90% of them seen once, and the ten largest clones take 0.6% to 0.65%. Seattle's cohort entered during active infection and was followed longitudinally. Per germline, CDR1 SQVTM and CDR2 ANQGSEA. After removal of 4 bases from V and 4 bases from J, the junction contained 3 bases not matched to a gene. This CDR3 region has 12 residues.

The origin of this receptor is a man aged 60-69 years with COVID-19, enrolled during active disease. This chain connects TRBV29-1 to TRBJ1-2; 7 positions match TRBD1. The sequenced sample consisted of peripheral blood. The CDR3 spells CSVGDSSYGYTF. CDR3 sequence (DNA): TGCAGCGTTGGGGACAGCTCCTATGGCTACACCTTC.